What follows are 17 T cell receptor beta chains derived from one specimen sequenced in a study of blood T cell repertoires in COVID-19. The assay was immunoSEQ multiplex PCR, and TCRdb's table has in-frame clones only and misses some. The sample holds roughly 500,000 clones, around 89% seen once. Material for sequencing was PBMCs or T cells enriched from blood (not recorded which). The receptor set was obtained from a woman aged 40 to 55 who had recovered from COVID-19.

This clone turned up a few times. The rearrangement links TRBV4-1 to TRBJ2-2, with 7 bases that match TRBD2. V was pared by 3 bases and J by 1 base, with 2 bases of the junction left unmatched. Germline V gives CDR1 MGHRA, CDR2 YSYEKL. CDR3 size: 15 residues. The CDR3 sequence is CASSHSGGNTGELFF. The CDR3 nucleotides are TGCGCCAGCAGCCACTCGGGGGGGAACACCGGGGAGCTGTTTTTT.

This sequence joins TRBV6-4 and TRBJ1-1, with 9 bases aligning to TRBD1. The V segment lost 8 bases and the J segment 5 bases; nucleotides outside the gene matches: 18. The CDR3 loop spans 17 amino acids. Germline V gene sequence: CDR1 MRHNA, CDR2 SNTAGT. CDR3 protein: CASSTHVPGQGRTEAFF. The DNA of the CDR3 is TGTGCCAGCTCAACCCACGTCCCGGGACAGGGTCGGACTGAAGCTTTCTTT.

J is TRBJ2-5 and V is TRBV7-6, with D possibly matching TRBD1 (6 bases). Trimming left V 2 bases short and J 2 bases short, with 18 bases between. This CDR3 has 17 amino acids. The germline gives CDR1 SGHVS, CDR2 FNYEAQ. The CDR3 loop is CASSLYWKKQGQETQYF. CDR3 DNA: TGTGCCAGCAGCTTATACTGGAAAAAACAGGGACAAGAGACCCAGTACTTC. The variable domain in full, completed from reference TRBV7-6 and TRBJ2-5, reads GAGVSQSPRYKVTKRGQDVALRCDPISGHVSLYWYRQALGQGPEFLTYFNYEAQQDKSGLPNDRFSAERPEGSISTLTIQRTEQRDSAMYRCASSLYWKKQGQETQYFGPGTRLLVL.

The rearrangement links TRBV27 to TRBJ2-7; 10 positions agree with TRBD2. The CDR3 contains 15 residues. V shed 0 bases, J shed 5 bases, and the junction held 4 bases outside the gene matches. Per germline, CDR1 MNHEY and CDR2 SMNVEV (reference sequence). The CDR3 DNA follows: TGTGCCAGCAGTTTATCGAGGCTAGCGGGAGACGAGCAGTACTTC. Translating it yields CASSLSRLAGDEQYF.

This clone occurred many times. This rearrangement joins TRBV11-2 to TRBJ1-4, with D perhaps TRBD1 (6 bases). The V end was cut by 5 bases, the J end by 5 bases, with 18 bases between. The CDR3 has 16 residues. Germline V gene lookup returns CDR1 SGHAT and CDR2 FQNNGV. DNA for the CDR3: TGTGCCAGCAGCACCCGACAGGCTCGGTTCAATGAAAAACTGTTTTTT. This encodes CASSTRQARFNEKLFF.

The chain combines TRBV18 with TRBJ2-2; the match to TRBD2 covers 9 bases. V was clipped by 1 base and J by 4 bases; unmatched bases: 13. Germline CDR1 KGHSH, CDR2 LQKENI. The CDR3 is made up of 19 amino acids. Written as DNA, the CDR3 is TGTGCCAGCTCACCACGGGGTATGAGTAGCGGGAGTACCACCGGGGAGCTGTTTTTT. Its protein product is CASSPRGMSSGSTTGELFF.

A single count supports this clone. The CDR3: CASSSDMGGWVFF. The CDR3 DNA reads TGTGCCAGCAGCTCGGACATGGGGGGATGGGTCTTCTTC. This rearrangement joins TRBV5-8 to TRBJ2-1; D might be TRBD2 (6 bases). V dropped 3 bases and J dropped 16 bases, with 20 bases sitting between them. Germline values: CDR1 SGHTS, CDR2 YDEGEE. The CDR3 has 13 residues.

The rearrangement joins TRBV14 to TRBJ1-2, with a tentative D call TRBD1 (6 bases). V lost 4 bases and J lost 2, with 11 bases in between. This CDR3 is 14 amino acids long. From germline, CDR1 is SGHDN and CDR2 FVKESK. The CDR3: CASSPQTGNYGYTF. CDR3 coding DNA: TGTGCCAGCAGCCCCCAGACAGGAAACTATGGCTACACCTTC. Full variable domain (remainder filled in from reference TRBV14 and TRBJ1-2): EAGVTQFPSHSVIEKGQTVTLRCDPISGHDNLYWYRRVMGKEIKFLLHFVKESKQDESGMPNNRFLAERTGGTYSTLKVQPAELEDSGVYFCASSPQTGNYGYTFGSGTRLTVV.

This clone was observed once. The chain uses TRBV15 and TRBJ2-1, with D perhaps matching TRBD1 (6 bases). Germline V CDR1 and CDR2: LNHNV, YYDKDF (reference sequence). V lost 3 bases to trimming and J lost 2 bases, with 17 bases between them. The CDR3 loop spans 17 amino acids. CDR3 nucleotide sequence: TGTGCCACCAGCAGTCCCCTTCCCCGGGACACCTACAATGAGCAGTTCTTC. As protein: CATSSPLPRDTYNEQFF.

The CDR3: CASSPLEASGSHEQYF. CDR3 bases: TGTGCCAGCAGCCCCCTGGAGGCTAGCGGGAGCCACGAGCAGTACTTC. The chain uses TRBV11-2 and TRBJ2-7, with 10 bases identical to TRBD2. The trim removed 5 bases at V and 5 bases at J, leaving 12 bases unmatched. CDR3 length: 16 amino acids. The germline V gene encodes CDR1 SGHAT and CDR2 FQNNGV.

The rearrangement links TRBV7-9 to TRBJ1-2; D unclear. V was pared by 5 bases and J by 8 bases, with 24 bases between. The CDR3 totals 16 residues. Per germline, CDR1 SEHNR and CDR2 FQNEAQ (reference sequence). The CDR3 region is CASSPQQGLTFRGYTF. CDR3 bases: TGTGCCAGCAGCCCACAACAAGGACTTACTTTCCGGGGCTACACCTTC.

CDR3 loop: CASSLDSNTDTQYF. The CDR3 DNA is TGCGCCAGCAGCTTGGATAGTAACACAGATACGCAGTATTTT. The chain employs TRBV5-1 and TRBJ2-3; no clear D gene. Trimming stripped 0 bases from V and 2 bases from J, with 7 bases between. The germline V gene has CDR1 SGHRS and CDR2 YFSETQ. The CDR3 is 14 amino acids. Filled out from reference TRBV5-1 and TRBJ2-3, the complete variable domain reads KAGVTQTPRYLIKTRGQQVTLSCSPISGHRSVSWYQQTPGQGLQFLFEYFSETQRNKGNFPGRFSGRQFSNSRSEMNVSTLELGDSALYLCASSLDSNTDTQYFGPGTRLTVL.

The CDR3, as DNA: TGTGCCAGCAGCTATAGACTCTTCATTTGGTATGAGCAGTTCTTC. As protein: CASSYRLFIWYEQFF. The genes are TRBV7-2 and TRBJ2-1; D gene ambiguous. With 4 bases removed from V and 8 bases from J, the gap between germline ends came to 18 bases. The CDR3 is made up of 15 amino acids. Germline-derived CDR1 and CDR2 are SGHTA and FQGNSA.

This chain links TRBV7-2 with TRBJ1-2, with D possibly TRBD1 on 5 matching bases. Germline CDR1 and CDR2: SGHTA and FQGNSA. This CDR3 has 15 residues. Trimming shortened V by 0 bases and J by 4 bases, and 12 bases separated the two germline ends. CDR3 DNA: TGTGCCAGCAGCTTAGCGGGGCAGGCGATCTATGGCTACACCTTC. Amino acids: CASSLAGQAIYGYTF.

CDR3 coding DNA: TGCAGCGTTGGGCAGGGAAGGTCCTACGAGCAGTACTTC. Amino acids: CSVGQGRSYEQYF. The chain recombines TRBV29-1 with TRBJ2-7; a weak D match, TRBD1 (5 bases). Germline V gene data show CDR1 as SQVTM and CDR2 as ANQGSEA. V lost 4 bases and J lost 1, with 11 bases in between. The CDR3 has 13 amino acids.

The chain combines TRBV5-4 with TRBJ2-2; 7 nucleotides line up with TRBD2. Trimming at V came to 0 bases and at J to 4 bases, leaving 6 bases not matched to a gene. The germline gives CDR1 SGHNT, CDR2 YYREEE (reference sequence). This CDR3 is 16 amino acids long. The CDR3 DNA sequence: TGTGCCAGCAGCTTGGGTTCTAGCGGATCCACCGGGGAGCTGTTTTTT. It yields the protein CASSLGSSGSTGELFF.

The genes are TRBV5-4 and TRBJ2-7, with TRBD2 matching 11 bases. Germline trimming cut 4 bases from V and 5 bases from J; bases unmatched to any gene: 11. The CDR3 covers 16 residues. The germline V gene encodes CDR1 SGHNT and CDR2 YYREEE (reference sequence). As DNA, the CDR3 is TGTGCCAGCAGCCTAGCGGGAGGTTCCCGGTATGACGAGCAGTACTTC. Translating it yields CASSLAGGSRYDEQYF.